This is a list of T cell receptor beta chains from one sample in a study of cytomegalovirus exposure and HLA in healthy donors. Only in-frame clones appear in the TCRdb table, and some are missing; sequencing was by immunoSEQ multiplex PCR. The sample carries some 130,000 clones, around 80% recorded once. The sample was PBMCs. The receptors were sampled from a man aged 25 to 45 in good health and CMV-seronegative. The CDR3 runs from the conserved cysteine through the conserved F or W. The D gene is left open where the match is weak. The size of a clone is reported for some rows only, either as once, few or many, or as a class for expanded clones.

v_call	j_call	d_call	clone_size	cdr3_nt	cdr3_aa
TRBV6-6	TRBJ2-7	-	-	TGTGCCAGCCTAGAGACGGGAATGTCCTACGAGCAGTACTTC	CASLETGMSYEQYF
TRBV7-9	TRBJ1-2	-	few	TGTGCCAGCAGCTTACTACTTGACTATGGCTACACCTTC	CASSLLLDYGYTF
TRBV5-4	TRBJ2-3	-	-	TGTGCCAGCAGCCCCCGAGAGGGAACCGCTCGAACCGCTACGCAGTATTTT	CASSPREGTARTATQYF
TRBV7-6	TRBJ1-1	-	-	TGTGCCAGCAGCTTCGGGAAGGCCTTGAACACTGAAGCTTTCTTT	CASSFGKALNTEAFF
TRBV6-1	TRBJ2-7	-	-	TGTGCCAGCAGTGACCAAGGAGGGGGCGCACGGTACGAGCAGTACTTC	CASSDQGGGARYEQYF
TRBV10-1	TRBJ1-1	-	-	TGCGCCAGCAGTGGTAACAGGCAAACTGAAGCTTTCTTT	CASSGNRQTEAFF
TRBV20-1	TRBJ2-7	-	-	TGCAGTGCTAGCTACGGTCGGCAGTACTTC	CSASYGRQYF
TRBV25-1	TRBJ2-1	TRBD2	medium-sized	TGTGCCAGCAGTTTGGCTAGCGGGAGTAATGAGCAGTTCTTC	CASSLASGSNEQFF
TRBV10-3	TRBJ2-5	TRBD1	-	TGTGCCATCAGTGCGGACAGGGGGAAGCAAGAGACCCAGTACTTC	CAISADRGKQETQYF
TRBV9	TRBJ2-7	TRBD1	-	TGTGCCAGCAGCGTAGTTCCAGGGGGAGCCGAGCAGTACTTC	CASSVVPGGAEQYF
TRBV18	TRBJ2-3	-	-	TGTGCCAGCGCGACAGTGGATGCGTCAGATACGCAGTATTTT	CASATVDASDTQYF
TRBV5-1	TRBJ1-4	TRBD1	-	TGCGCCAGCAGCCGCGGGACAGGGAATGAAAAACTGTTTTTT	CASSRGTGNEKLFF
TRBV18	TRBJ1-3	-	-	TGTGCCAGCTCACCCCAGCGGGATCCGAGATCTGGAAACACCATATATTTT	CASSPQRDPRSGNTIYF
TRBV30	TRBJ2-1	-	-	TGTGCCGGGGGTGGGGCGGGATTGGGCAATGAGCAGTTCTTC	CAGGGAGLGNEQFF
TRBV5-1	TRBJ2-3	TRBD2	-	TGCGCCAGCAGCTTGATAGCGGGGGGCACAGATACGCAGTATTTT	CASSLIAGGTDTQYF
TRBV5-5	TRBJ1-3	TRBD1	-	TGTGCCAGCAGATTGCAGGGGGCCCGAAACACCATATATTTT	CASRLQGARNTIYF
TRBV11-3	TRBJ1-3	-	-	TGTGCCAGCAGCTCTAACGGAAACACCATATATTTT	CASSSNGNTIYF
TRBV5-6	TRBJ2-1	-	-	TGTGCCAGCAGCTTGGGGAGCTCCTACAATGAGCAGTTCTTC	CASSLGSSYNEQFF
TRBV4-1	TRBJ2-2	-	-	TGCGCCAGCAGTCCCATTCAACGGGGAACCGGGGAGCTGTTTTTT	CASSPIQRGTGELFF
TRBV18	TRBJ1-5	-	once	TGTGCCAGCTCATTCAGACAGGAGCGCGTGGCGGTGCGGTTT	CASSFRQERVAVRF
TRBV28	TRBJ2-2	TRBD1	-	TGTATACGGACAGGGGAAAACACCGGGGAGCTGTTTTTT	CIRTGENTGELFF
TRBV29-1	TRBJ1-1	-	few	TGCAGCGGAGGATCCCAGAGGAACACTGAAGCTTTCTTT	CSGGSQRNTEAFF
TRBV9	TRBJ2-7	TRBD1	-	TGTGCCAGCAGCGGACAGGGGTACGAGCAGTACTTC	CASSGQGYEQYF
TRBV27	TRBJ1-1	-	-	TGTGCCAGCAGTTCCCAAGGGGGGAGGGCTGAGGCTTTCTTT	CASSSQGGRAEAFF
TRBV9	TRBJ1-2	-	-	TGTGCCAGCAGCTCACAGCGGTATGGCTACACCTTC	CASSSQRYGYTF
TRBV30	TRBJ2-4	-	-	TGTGCCTGGTCCAAGGGGGGGGTGAGTGGAAACATTCAGTACTTC	CAWSKGGVSGNIQYF
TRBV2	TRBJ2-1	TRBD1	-	TGTGCCAGCTTACTGGACAGGGTAAGCGAGCAGTTCTTC	CASLLDRVSEQFF